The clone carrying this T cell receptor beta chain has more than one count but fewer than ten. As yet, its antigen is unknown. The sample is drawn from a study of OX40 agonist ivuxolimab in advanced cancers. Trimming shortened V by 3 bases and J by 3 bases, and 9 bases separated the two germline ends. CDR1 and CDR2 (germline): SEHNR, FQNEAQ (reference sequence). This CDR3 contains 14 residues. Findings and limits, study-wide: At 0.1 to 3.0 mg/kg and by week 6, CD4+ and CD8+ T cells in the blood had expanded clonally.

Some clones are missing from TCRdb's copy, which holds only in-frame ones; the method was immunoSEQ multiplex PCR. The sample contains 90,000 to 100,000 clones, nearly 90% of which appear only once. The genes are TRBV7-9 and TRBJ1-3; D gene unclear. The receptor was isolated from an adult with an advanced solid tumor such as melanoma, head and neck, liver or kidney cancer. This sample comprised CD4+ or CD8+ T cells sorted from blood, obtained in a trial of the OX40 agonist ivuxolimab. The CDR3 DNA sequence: TGTGCCAGCAGCTTGTTACAGCGTGGAAACACCATATATTTT. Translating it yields CASSLLQRGNTIYF.